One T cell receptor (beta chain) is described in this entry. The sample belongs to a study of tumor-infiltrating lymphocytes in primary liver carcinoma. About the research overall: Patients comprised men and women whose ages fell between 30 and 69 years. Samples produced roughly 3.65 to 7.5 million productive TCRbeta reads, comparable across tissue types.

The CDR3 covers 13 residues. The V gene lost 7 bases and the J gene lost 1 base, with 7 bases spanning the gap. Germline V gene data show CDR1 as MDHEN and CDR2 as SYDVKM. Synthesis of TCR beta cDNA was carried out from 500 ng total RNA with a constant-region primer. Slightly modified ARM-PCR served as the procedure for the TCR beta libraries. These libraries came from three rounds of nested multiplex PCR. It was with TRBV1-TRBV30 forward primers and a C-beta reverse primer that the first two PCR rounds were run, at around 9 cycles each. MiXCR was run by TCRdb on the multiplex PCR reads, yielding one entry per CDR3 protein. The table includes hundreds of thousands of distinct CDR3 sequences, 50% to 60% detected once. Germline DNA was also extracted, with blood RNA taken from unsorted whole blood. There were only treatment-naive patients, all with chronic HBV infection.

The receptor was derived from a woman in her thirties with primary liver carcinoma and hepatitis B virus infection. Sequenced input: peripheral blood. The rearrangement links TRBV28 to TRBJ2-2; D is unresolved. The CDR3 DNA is TGTGCCAGCATGCGTGGGAACACCGGGGAGCTGTTTTTT. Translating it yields CASMRGNTGELFF. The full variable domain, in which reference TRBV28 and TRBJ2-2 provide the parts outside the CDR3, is DVKVTQSSRYLVKRTGEKVFLECVQDMDHENMFWYRQDPGLGLRLIYFSYDVKMKEKGDIPEGYSVSREKKERFSLILESASTNQTSMYLCASMRGNTGELFFGEGSRLTVL.